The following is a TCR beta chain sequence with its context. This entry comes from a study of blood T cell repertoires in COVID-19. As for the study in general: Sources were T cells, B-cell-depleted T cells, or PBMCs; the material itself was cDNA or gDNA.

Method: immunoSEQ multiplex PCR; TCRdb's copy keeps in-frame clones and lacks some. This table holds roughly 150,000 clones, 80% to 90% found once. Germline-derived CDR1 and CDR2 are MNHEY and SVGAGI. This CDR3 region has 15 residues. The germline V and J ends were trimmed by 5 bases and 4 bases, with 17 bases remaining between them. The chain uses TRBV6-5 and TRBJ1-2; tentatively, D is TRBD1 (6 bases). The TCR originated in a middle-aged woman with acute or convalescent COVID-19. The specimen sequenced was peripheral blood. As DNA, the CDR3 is TGTGCCAGCAGTAGAACAGGGTTGGTCGGCTATGGCTACACCTTC. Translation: CASSRTGLVGYGYTF.